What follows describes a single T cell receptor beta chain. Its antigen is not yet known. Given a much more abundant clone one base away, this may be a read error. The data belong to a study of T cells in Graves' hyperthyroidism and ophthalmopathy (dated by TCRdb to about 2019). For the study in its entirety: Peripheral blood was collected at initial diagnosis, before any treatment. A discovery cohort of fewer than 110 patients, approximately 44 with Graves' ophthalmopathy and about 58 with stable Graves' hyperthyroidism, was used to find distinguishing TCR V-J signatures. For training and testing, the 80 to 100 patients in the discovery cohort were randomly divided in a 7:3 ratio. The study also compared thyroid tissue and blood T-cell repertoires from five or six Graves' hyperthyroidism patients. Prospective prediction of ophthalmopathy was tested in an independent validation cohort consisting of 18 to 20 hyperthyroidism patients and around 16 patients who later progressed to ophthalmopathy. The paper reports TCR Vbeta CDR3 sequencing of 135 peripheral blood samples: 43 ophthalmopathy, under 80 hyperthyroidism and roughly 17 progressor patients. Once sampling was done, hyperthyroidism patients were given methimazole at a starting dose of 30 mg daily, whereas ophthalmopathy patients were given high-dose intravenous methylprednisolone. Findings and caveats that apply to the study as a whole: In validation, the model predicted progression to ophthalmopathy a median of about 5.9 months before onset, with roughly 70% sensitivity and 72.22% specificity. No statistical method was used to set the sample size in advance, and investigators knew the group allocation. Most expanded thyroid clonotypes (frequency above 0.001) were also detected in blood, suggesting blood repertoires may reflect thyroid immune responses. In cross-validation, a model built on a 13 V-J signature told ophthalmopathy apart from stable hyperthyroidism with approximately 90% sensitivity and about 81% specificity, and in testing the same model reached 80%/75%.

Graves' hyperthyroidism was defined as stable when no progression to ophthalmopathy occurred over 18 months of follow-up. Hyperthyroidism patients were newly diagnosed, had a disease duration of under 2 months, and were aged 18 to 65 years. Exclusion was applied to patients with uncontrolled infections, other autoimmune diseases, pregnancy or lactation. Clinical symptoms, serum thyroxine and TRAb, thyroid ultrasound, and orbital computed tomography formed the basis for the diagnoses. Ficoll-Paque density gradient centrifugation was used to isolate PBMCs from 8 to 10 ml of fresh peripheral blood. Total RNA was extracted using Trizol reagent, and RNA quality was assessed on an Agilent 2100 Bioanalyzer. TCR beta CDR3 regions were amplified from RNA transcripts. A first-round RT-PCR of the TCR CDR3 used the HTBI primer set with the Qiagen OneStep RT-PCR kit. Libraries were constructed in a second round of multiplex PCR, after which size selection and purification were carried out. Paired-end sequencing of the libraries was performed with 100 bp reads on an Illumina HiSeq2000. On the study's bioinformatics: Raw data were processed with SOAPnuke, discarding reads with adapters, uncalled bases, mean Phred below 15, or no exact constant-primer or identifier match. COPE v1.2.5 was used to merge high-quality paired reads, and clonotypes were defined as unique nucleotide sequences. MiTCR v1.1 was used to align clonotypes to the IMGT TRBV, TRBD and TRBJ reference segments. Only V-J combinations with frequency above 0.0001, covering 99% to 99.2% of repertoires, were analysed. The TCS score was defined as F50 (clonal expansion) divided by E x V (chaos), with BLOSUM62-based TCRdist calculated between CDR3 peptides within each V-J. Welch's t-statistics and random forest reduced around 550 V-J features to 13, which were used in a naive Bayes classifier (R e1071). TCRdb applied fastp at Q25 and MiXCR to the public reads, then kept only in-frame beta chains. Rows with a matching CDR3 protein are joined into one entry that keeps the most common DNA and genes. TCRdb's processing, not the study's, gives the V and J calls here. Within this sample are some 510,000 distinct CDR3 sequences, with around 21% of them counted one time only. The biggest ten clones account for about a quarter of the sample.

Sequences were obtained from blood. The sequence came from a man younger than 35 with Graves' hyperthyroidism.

Here is the DNA: TGTGCCAGCGGCGGGGACAGGGGGCTAGTCACTGAAGCTTTCTTT. It translates as CASGGDRGLVTEAFF. In this chain, TRBV9 is recombined with TRBJ1-1; TRBD1 aligns with 12 central bases. The CDR3 starts with the cysteine, ends with the phenylalanine, and has 15 residues. Just the 45-base CDR3 DNA is kept, in frame starting at base 1. Here V drops 7 bases and J drops 4 bases, and the junction holds 8 bases not matched to any gene. According to the germline V gene, CDR1 reads SGDLS and CDR2 reads YYNGEE.